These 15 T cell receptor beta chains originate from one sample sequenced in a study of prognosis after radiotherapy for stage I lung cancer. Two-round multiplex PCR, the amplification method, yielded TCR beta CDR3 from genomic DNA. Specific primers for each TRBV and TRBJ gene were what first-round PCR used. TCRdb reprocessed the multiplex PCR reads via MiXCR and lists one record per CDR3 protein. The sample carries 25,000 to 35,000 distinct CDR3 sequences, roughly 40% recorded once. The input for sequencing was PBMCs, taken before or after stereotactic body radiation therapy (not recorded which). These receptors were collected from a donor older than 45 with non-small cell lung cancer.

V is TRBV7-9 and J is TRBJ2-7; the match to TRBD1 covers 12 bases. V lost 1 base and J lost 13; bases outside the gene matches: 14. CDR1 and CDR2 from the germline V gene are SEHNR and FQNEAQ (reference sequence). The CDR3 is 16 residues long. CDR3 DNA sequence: TGTGCCAGCAGCTTAGGAGGGACAGGGGGCAACTACGAACATTACTTC. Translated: CASSLGGTGGNYEHYF.

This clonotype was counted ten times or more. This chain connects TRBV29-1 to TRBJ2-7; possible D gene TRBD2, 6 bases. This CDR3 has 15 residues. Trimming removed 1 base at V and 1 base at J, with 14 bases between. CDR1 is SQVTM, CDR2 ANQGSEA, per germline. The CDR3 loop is CSVEVPGLESYEQYF. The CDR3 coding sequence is TGCAGCGTTGAAGTCCCGGGACTCGAATCCTACGAGCAGTACTTC.

CDR3 residues: CASSPGQWEVYTF. In DNA form, the CDR3 reads TGTGCCAGCAGCCCGGGACAGTGGGAGGTCTACACCTTC. The chain uses TRBV7-3 and TRBJ1-2; TRBD1 agrees at 7 bases. This CDR3 is 13 amino acids long. Losses at the gene ends were 5 bases for V and 10 bases for J; bases not matched to a gene: 10. From germline, CDR1 is SGHTA and CDR2 FQGTGA.

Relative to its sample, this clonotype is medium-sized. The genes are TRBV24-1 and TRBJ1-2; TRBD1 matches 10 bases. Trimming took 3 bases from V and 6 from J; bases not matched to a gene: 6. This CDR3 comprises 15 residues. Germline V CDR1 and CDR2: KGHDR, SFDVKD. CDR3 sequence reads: CATSDPGTGDDGYTF. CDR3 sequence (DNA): TGTGCCACCAGTGATCCCGGGACAGGGGACGATGGCTACACCTTC.

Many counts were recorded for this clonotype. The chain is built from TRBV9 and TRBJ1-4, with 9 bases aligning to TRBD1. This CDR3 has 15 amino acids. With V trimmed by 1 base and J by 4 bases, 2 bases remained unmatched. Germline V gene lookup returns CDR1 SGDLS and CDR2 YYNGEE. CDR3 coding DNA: TGTGCCAGCAGCGTATGGACAGGGGTTAATGAAAAACTGTTTTTT. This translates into CASSVWTGVNEKLFF.

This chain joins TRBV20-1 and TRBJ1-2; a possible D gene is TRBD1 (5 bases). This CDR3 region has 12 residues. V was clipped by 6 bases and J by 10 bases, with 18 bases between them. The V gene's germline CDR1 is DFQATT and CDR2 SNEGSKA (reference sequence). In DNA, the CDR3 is TGCAGTGCCCTGGGGACCCTCCTAGACTACACCTTC. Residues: CSALGTLLDYTF.

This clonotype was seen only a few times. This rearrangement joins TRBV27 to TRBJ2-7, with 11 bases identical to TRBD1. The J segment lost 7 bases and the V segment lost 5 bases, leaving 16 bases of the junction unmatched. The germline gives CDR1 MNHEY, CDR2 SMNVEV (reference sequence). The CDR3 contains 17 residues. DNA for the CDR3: TGTGCCAGCAGTCCAAATGTAGGGACAGGGGGTACTCGAGAGCAGTACTTC. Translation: CASSPNVGTGGTREQYF.

This CDR3 is CASTNRDRCNQPQHF. The CDR3 DNA follows: TGTGCCAGTACCAACCGTGACAGGTGCAATCAGCCCCAGCATTTT. This chain uses TRBV19 with TRBJ1-5; a possible D gene is TRBD1 (6 bases). The CDR3 loop spans 15 amino acids. V lost 7 bases and J lost 2, with 15 bases in between. Germline V gives CDR1 LNHDA, CDR2 SQIVND (reference sequence).

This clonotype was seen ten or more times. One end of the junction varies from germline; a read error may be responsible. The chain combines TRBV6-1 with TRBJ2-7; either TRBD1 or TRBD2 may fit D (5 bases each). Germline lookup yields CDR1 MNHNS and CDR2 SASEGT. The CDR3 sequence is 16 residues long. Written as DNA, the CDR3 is TGTGCCAGCAGTGAAGCGATGTTGGGGGTCTCCTGCGAGCAGTACTTC. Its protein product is CASSEAMLGVSCEQYF.

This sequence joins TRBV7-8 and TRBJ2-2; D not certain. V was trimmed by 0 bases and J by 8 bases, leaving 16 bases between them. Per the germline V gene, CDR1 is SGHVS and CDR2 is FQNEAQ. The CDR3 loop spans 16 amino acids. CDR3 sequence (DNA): TGTGCCAGCAGCTTAGCGCCCCCAAGGGTATTAGGGGAGCTGTTTTTT. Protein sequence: CASSLAPPRVLGELFF.

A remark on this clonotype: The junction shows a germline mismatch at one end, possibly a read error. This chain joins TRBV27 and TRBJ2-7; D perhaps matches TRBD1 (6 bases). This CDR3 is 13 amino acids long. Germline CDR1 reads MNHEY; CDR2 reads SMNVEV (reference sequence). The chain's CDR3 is CVSTLSGVYEQYF. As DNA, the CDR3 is TGTGTCAGCACCCTCTCAGGGGTCTACGAGCAGTACTTC.

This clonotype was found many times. The CDR3 here is CASSLAPGTEAFF. CDR3 sequence (DNA): TGTGCCAGCAGCCTAGCTCCCGGCACTGAAGCTTTCTTT. The chain has TRBV14 and TRBJ1-1; D gene uncertain. CDR3 length: 13 amino acids. V lost 4 bases and J lost 4, with 10 bases in between. Germline V CDR1 and CDR2: SGHDN, FVKESK.

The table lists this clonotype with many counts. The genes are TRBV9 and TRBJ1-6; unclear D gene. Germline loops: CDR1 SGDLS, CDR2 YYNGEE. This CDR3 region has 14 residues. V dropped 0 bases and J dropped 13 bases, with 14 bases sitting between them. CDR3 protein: CASSVELEQSPLHF. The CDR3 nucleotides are TGTGCCAGCAGCGTAGAATTAGAACAATCCCCCCTCCACTTT. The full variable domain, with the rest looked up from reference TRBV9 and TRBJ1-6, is DSGVTQTPKHLITATGQRVTLRCSPRSGDLSVYWYQQSLDQGLQFLIQYYNGEERAKGNILERFSAQQFPDLHSELNLSSLELGDSALYFCASSVELEQSPLHFGNGTRLTVT.

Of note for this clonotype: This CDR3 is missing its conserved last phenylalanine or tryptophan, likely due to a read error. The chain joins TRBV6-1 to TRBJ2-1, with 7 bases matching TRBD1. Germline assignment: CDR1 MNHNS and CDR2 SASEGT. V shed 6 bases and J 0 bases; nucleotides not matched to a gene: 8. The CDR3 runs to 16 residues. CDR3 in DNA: TGTGCCAGCAGGGGGGACAGTGGGACCTCCTACAATGAGCAGTTCCTC. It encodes CASRGDSGTSYNEQFL.

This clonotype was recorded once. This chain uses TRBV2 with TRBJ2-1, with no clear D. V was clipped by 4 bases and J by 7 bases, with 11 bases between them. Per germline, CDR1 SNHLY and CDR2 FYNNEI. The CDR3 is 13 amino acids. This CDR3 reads CASSVALRNEQFF. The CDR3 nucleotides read TGTGCCAGCAGTGTCGCGCTCCGGAATGAGCAGTTCTTC. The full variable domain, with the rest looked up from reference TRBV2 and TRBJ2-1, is EPEVTQTPSHQVTQMGQEVILRCVPISNHLYFYWYRQILGQKVEFLVSFYNNEISEKSEIFDDQFSVERPDGSNFTLKIRSTKLEDSAMYFCASSVALRNEQFFGPGTRLTVL.